This T cell receptor beta chain originates from a study of blood T cell repertoires in COVID-19. Looking at the study overall: PBMCs, B-cell-depleted T cells, or T cells were the source of the cDNA or gDNA that made up the material.

The germline V and J ends were trimmed by 6 bases and 8 bases, with 22 bases remaining between them. This CDR3 contains 16 residues. Per germline, CDR1 MRHNA and CDR2 SNTAGT. In the study's own analysis: Estimation of nucleated cell counts relied on the amplification of reference gene primers. Measured with immunoSEQ multiplex PCR; TCRdb has only the in-frame clones, and not every one. The V and J calls and clone size were taken over from that table, and D and trimming were inferred from the DNA. The top ten clones hold 5.2% of a sample with 150,000 to 200,000 clones, nearly 85% of them seen once. The V gene is TRBV6-4, the J gene TRBJ1-4; no firm D call. This receptor was identified in a woman aged 25-40 years with acute or convalescent COVID-19. Sequenced sample: peripheral blood. As DNA, the CDR3 is TGTGCCAGCAGGGAGGAATCCAGACGGAGGCGGGAAAAACTGTTTTTT. Translation: CASREESRRRREKLFF.